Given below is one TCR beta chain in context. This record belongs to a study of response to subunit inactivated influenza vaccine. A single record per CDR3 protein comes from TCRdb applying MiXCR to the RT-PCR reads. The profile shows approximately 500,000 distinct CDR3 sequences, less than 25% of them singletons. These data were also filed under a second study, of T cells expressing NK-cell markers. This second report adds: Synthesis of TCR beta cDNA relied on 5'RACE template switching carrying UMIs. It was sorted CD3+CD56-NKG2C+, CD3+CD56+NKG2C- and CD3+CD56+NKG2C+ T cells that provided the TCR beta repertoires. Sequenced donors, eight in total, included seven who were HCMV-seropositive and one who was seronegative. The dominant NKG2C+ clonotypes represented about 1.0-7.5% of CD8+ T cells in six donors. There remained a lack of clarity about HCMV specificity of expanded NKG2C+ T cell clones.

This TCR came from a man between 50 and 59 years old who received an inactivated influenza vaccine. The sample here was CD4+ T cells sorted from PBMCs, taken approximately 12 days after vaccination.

CDR3 sequence: CAMGLEETQYF. DNA for the CDR3: TGTGCCATGGGACTCGAAGAGACCCAGTACTTC. The chain combines TRBV2 with TRBJ2-5; the D gene is possibly TRBD2 (6 bases). This CDR3 comprises 11 residues. V lost 10 bases and J lost 3, with 9 bases in between. Germline V CDR1 and CDR2: SNHLY, FYNNEI. The full variable domain, with the rest looked up from reference TRBV2 and TRBJ2-5, is EPEVTQTPSHQVTQMGQEVILRCVPISNHLYFYWYRQILGQKVEFLVSFYNNEISEKSEIFDDQFSVERPDGSNFTLKIRSTKLEDSAMYFCAMGLEETQYFGPGTRLLVL.